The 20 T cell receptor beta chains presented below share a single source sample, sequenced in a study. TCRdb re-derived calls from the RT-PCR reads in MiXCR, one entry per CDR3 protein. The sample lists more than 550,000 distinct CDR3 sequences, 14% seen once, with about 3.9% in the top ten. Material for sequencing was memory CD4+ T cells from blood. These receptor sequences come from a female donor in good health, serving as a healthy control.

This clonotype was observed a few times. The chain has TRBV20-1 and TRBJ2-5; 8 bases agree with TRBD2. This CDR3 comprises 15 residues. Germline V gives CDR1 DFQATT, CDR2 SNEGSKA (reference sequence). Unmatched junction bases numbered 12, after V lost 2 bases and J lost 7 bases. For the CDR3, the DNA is TGCAGTGCTAGATTAGCGGGACCCAAGATAGGGACCCAGTACTTC. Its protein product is CSARLAGPKIGTQYF.

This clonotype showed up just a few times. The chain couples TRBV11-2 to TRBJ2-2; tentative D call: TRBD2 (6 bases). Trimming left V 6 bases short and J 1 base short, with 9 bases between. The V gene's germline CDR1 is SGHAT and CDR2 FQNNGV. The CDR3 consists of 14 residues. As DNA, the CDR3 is TGTGCCAGCAGAAATAGCGGGAACACCGGGGAGCTGTTTTTT. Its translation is CASRNSGNTGELFF.

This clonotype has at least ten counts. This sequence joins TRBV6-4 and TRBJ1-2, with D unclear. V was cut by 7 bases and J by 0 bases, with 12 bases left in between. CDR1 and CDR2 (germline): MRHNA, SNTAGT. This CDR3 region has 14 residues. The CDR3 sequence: CASTPGSTNYGYTF. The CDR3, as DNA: TGTGCCAGCACCCCGGGATCCACTAACTATGGCTACACCTTC.

Here the CDR3 reads CSAGRPSGMNNEQFF. The CDR3 DNA reads TGCAGTGCTGGGAGACCTAGCGGGATGAACAATGAGCAGTTCTTC. The V gene is TRBV20-1, the J gene TRBJ2-1; TRBD2 aligns across 9 bases. Germline values: CDR1 DFQATT, CDR2 SNEGSKA (reference sequence). This CDR3 spans 15 amino acids. V shed 5 bases, J shed 5 bases, and the junction held 10 bases outside the gene matches.

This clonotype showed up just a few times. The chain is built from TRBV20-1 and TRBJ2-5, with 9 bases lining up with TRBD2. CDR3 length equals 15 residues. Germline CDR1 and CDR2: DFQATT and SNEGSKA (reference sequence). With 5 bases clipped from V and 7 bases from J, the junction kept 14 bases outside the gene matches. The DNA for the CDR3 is TGCAGTGCTGGTGGACTAGCGAGCACCCCCGCGACCCAGTACTTC. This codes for CSAGGLASTPATQYF.

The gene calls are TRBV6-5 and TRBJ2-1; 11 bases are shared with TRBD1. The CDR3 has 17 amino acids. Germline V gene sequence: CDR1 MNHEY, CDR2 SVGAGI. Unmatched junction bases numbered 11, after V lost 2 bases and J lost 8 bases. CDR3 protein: CASSYGTGGGLIDEQFF. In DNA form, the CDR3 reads TGTGCCAGCAGTTACGGGACAGGGGGAGGACTGATCGATGAGCAGTTCTTC.

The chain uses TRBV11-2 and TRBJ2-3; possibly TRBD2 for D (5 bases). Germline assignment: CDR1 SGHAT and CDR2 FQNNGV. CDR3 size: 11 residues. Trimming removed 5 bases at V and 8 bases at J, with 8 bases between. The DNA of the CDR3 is TGTGCCAGCAGCCGAGAGGGTACGCAGTATTTT. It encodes CASSREGTQYF.

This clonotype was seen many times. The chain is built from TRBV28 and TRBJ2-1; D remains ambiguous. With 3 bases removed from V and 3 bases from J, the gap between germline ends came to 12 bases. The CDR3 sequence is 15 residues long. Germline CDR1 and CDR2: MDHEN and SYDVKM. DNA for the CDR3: TGTGCCAGCAGTTTCGTGCCAGGCCTCTACAATGAGCAGTTCTTC. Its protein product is CASSFVPGLYNEQFF. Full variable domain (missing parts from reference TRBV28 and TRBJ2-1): DVKVTQSSRYLVKRTGEKVFLECVQDMDHENMFWYRQDPGLGLRLIYFSYDVKMKEKGDIPEGYSVSREKKERFSLILESASTNQTSMYLCASSFVPGLYNEQFFGPGTRLTVL.

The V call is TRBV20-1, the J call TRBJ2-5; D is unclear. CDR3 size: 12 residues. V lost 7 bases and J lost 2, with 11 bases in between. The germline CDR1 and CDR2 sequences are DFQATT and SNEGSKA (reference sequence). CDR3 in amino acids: CSGGPQQETQYF. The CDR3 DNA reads TGCAGTGGAGGTCCTCAACAAGAGACCCAGTACTTC.

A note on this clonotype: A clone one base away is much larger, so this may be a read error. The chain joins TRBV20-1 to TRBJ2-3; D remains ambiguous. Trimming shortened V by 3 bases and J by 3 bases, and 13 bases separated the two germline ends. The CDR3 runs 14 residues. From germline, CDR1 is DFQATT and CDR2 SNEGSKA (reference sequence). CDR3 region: CSASGGPTTDTQYF. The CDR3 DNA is TGCAGTGCTAGTGGCGGTCCTACGACAGATACGCAGTATTTT.

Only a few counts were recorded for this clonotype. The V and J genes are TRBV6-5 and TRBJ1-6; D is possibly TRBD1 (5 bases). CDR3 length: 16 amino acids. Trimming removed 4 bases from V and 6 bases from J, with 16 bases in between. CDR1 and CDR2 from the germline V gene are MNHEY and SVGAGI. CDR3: CASSSSGTGGNSPLHF. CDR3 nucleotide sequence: TGTGCCAGCAGTTCCTCCGGGACGGGTGGTAATTCACCCCTCCACTTT.

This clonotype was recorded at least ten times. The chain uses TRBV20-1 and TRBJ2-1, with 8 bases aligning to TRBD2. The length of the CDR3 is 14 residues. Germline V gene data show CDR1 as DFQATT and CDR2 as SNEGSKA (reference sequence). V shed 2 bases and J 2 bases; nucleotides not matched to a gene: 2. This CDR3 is CSARTSGAYNEQFF. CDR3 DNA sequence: TGCAGTGCTAGAACTAGCGGAGCCTACAATGAGCAGTTCTTC.

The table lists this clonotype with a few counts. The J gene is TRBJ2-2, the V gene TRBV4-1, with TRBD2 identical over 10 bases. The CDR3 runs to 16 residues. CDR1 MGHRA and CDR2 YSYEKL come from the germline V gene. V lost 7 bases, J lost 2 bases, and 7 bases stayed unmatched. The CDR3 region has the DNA TGCGCCAGCAAGTTAGCGGGAGGTCCCAACACCGGGGAGCTGTTTTTT. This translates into CASKLAGGPNTGELFF.

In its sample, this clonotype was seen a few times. This chain's CDR3 is CSAADVTVGNTIYF. CDR3 bases: TGCAGTGCTGCGGACGTTACCGTTGGAAACACCATATATTTT. The chain has TRBV20-1 and TRBJ1-3; D unresolved. The CDR3 consists of 14 residues. The germline gives CDR1 DFQATT, CDR2 SNEGSKA (reference sequence). Trimming took off 5 bases at V and 3 bases at J, with 14 bases between the two ends.

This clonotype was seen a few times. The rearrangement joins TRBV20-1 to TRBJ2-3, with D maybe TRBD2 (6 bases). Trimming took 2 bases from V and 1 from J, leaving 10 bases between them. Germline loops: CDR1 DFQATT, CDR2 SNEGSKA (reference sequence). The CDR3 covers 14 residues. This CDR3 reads CSARTSQGTDTQYF. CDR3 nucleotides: TGCAGTGCTAGAACTAGCCAGGGCACAGATACGCAGTATTTT.

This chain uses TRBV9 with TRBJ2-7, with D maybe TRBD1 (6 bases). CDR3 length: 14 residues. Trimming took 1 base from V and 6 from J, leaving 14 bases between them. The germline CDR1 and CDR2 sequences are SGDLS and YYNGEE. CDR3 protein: CASSVRGREGEQYF. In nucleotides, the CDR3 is TGTGCCAGCAGCGTAAGGGGGAGAGAGGGCGAGCAGTACTTC.

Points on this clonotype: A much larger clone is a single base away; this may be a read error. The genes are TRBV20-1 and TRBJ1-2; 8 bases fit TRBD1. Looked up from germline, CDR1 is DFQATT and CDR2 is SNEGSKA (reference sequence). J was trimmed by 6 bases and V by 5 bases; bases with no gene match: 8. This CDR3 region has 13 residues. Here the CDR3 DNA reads TGCAGTGCTCTAACCGAGACAGGGGATGGCTACACCTTC. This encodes CSALTETGDGYTF.

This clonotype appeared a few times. CDR3 sequence reads: CASSQGRTEVYGYTF. CDR3 coding DNA: TGCGCCAGCAGCCAAGGGAGGACGGAAGTATATGGCTACACCTTC. The chain carries TRBV4-3 and TRBJ1-2; D unclear. Between the trimmed V and J ends, which lost 1 base and 5 bases, there was a span of 14 bases. CDR1 and CDR2 (germline): LGHNA, YSLEER. The CDR3 covers 15 residues.

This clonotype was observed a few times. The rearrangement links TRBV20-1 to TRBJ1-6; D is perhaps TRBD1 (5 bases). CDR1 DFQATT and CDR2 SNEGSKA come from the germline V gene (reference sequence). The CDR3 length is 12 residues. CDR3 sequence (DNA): TGCAGGTCCGGGACGGTGGATTCACCCCTCCACTTT. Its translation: CRSGTVDSPLHF.

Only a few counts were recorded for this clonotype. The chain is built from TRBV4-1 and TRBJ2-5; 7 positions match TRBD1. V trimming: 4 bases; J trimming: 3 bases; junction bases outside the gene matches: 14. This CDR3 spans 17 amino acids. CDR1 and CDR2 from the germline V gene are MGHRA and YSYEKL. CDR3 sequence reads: CASSRQAGPTGEETQYF. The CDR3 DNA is TGCGCCAGCAGCCGGCAAGCCGGGCCTACAGGGGAAGAGACCCAGTACTTC.